This T cell receptor beta chain derives from a study of OX40 agonist ivuxolimab in advanced cancers. In the study overall: Of mixed ages from about 20 to 85 and averaging around 60 years, the group was about 86% male.

Study results and caveats: In a subset of nonresponders, normalized T-cell clonal expansion was also low. Fewer expanded clones were found on average in CD4+ than in CD8+ T cells.

The data were produced by immunoSEQ multiplex PCR, yet TCRdb's version contains in-frame clones alone and is incomplete. The repertoire has some 51,000 clones, approximately 83% of them found once; the top ten carry 9.5% to 15%. Blood samples were obtained at baseline, cycle 4 day 1, and cycle 7 day 1. Germline V lookup: CDR1 LNHDA, CDR2 SQIVND (reference sequence). The CDR3 totals 15 residues. V was cut by 6 bases and J by 4 bases, with 16 bases left in between. As concerns this clone: Its antigen is unidentified.

The sample consisted of CD4+ or CD8+ T cells sorted from blood, taken in a trial of the OX40 agonist ivuxolimab. The clonotype comes from an adult with an advanced solid tumor such as melanoma, head and neck, liver or kidney cancer. V usage is TRBV19 and J usage is TRBJ1-5; D perhaps matches TRBD1 (5 bases). The CDR3 DNA reads TGTGCCAGTAGCCAAGCGACAGTCCCGAATCAGCCCCAGCATTTT. This gives the protein CASSQATVPNQPQHF.